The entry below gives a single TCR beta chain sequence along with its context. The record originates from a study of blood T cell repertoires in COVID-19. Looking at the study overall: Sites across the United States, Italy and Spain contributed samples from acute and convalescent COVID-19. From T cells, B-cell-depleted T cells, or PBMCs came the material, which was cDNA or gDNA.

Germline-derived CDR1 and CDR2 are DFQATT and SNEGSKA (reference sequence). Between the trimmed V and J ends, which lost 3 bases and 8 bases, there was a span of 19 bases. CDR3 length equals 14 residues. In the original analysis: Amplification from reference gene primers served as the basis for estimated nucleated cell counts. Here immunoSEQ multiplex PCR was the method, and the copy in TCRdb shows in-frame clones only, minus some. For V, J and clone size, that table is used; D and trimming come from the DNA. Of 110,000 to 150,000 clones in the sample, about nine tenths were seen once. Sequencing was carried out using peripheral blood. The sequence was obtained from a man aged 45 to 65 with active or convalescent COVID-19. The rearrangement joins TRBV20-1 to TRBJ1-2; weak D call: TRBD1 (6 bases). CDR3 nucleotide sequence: TGCAGTGCTAGTCCCCGGGACAAGAGACGCGGCTACACCTTC. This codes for CSASPRDKRRGYTF.